The 29 T cell receptor beta chains below were found in one sample sequenced in a study of CD8 T cells in ankylosing spondylitis. TCRdb redid the calling of the 5' RACE reads with MiXCR, one entry per CDR3 protein. The repertoire holds about 260,000 distinct CDR3 sequences, approximately 20% seen once, with less than 9.5% in the top ten. Sequencing was done on a sample of blood, either unsorted or a sorted T cell fraction (not recorded which). The receptors were sampled from a male donor with ankylosing spondylitis or in good health (not recorded which).

This clonotype was observed a handful of times. The rearrangement joins TRBV6-1 to TRBJ1-2; D is uncertain. Trimming pared 2 bases from V and 4 bases from J, leaving 17 bases between. Germline values: CDR1 MNHNS, CDR2 SASEGT. CDR3 size: 16 residues. The DNA for the CDR3 is TGTGCCAGCAGTGAAATTTTCAGGACCAGCCTCTATGGCTACACCTTC. This gives the protein CASSEIFRTSLYGYTF.

This clonotype came up a few times. This sequence joins TRBV5-1 and TRBJ2-1; a possible D gene is TRBD2 (6 bases). The CDR3 sequence is 14 residues long. V lost 0 bases and J lost 7, with 11 bases in between. In germline, CDR1 is SGHRS, CDR2 YFSETQ. The CDR3 DNA is TGCGCCAGCAGCTTGGTCGGGGGTCAAAATGAGCAGTTCTTC. Protein sequence: CASSLVGGQNEQFF. The full variable domain, its missing parts supplied by reference TRBV5-1 and TRBJ2-1, is KAGVTQTPRYLIKTRGQQVTLSCSPISGHRSVSWYQQTPGQGLQFLFEYFSETQRNKGNFPGRFSGRQFSNSRSEMNVSTLELGDSALYLCASSLVGGQNEQFFGPGTRLTVL.

The genes are TRBV28 and TRBJ2-2, with a tentative D call TRBD2 (5 bases). V was shortened by 6 bases and J by 2 bases, with 10 bases between the two germline ends. Germline V gives CDR1 MDHEN, CDR2 SYDVKM. This CDR3 contains 14 residues. CDR3 protein: CASRTPGNTGELFF. CDR3 sequence (DNA): TGTGCCAGCAGAACCCCGGGAAACACCGGGGAGCTGTTTTTT.

The rearrangement links TRBV2 to TRBJ2-2, with D perhaps being TRBD1 or TRBD2 (6 bases each). V shed 4 bases and J shed 4 bases, with 19 bases lying between them. This CDR3 has 17 residues. The germline gives CDR1 SNHLY, CDR2 FYNNEI. CDR3 sequence reads: CASSVSGGAKVTGELFF. The CDR3 nucleotides read TGTGCCAGCAGTGTGTCCGGGGGCGCTAAGGTCACCGGGGAGCTGTTTTTT. The whole variable domain, remainder taken from reference TRBV2 and TRBJ2-2, is EPEVTQTPSHQVTQMGQEVILRCVPISNHLYFYWYRQILGQKVEFLVSFYNNEISEKSEIFDDQFSVERPDGSNFTLKIRSTKLEDSAMYFCASSVSGGAKVTGELFFGEGSRLTVL.

The genes are TRBV24-1 and TRBJ2-2; 8 bases agree with TRBD1. The germline V gene has CDR1 KGHDR and CDR2 SFDVKD. The J segment lost 1 base and the V segment lost 0 bases, leaving 6 bases of the junction unmatched. This CDR3 contains 18 residues. DNA of the CDR3: TGTGCCACCAGTGATTTGGCAGGGGGCCTCCTGAACACCGGGGAGCTGTTTTTT. This translates into CATSDLAGGLLNTGELFF.

This clonotype appeared a few times. The V and J genes are TRBV30 and TRBJ1-1; 7 bases are a match to TRBD1. V trimming: 8 bases; J trimming: 1 base; junction bases outside the gene matches: 4. The germline gives CDR1 GTSNPN, CDR2 SVGIG (reference sequence). There are 12 residues in the CDR3. The chain's CDR3 is CARGQQNTEAFF. Written as DNA, the CDR3 is TGTGCCCGGGGACAGCAGAACACTGAAGCTTTCTTT.

The CDR3 is CASSWGLGQGKGSNTEAFF. The CDR3 DNA is TGCGCCAGCAGCTGGGGTTTGGGACAGGGAAAAGGATCGAACACTGAAGCTTTCTTT. The V gene is TRBV5-1, the J gene TRBJ1-1; the match to TRBD1 covers 9 bases. The CDR3 is made up of 19 amino acids. CDR1 is SGHRS, CDR2 YFSETQ, per germline. The J segment lost 1 base and the V segment lost 3 bases, leaving 16 bases of the junction unmatched.

The V call is TRBV5-6, the J call TRBJ1-2; TRBD1 matches at 8 bases. Per the germline V gene, CDR1 is SGHDT and CDR2 is YYEEEE. CDR3 length: 14 amino acids. The V gene end was trimmed by 1 base and the J gene end by 6 bases; junction bases not matched to a gene: 5. The CDR3 is CASSLRTGFNGYTF. The CDR3 DNA is TGTGCCAGCAGCTTGAGGACAGGGTTTAATGGCTACACCTTC. Based on the CDR3 plus reference TRBV5-6 and TRBJ1-2, the full variable domain is DAGVTQSPTHLIKTRGQQVTLRCSPKSGHDTVSWYQQALGQGPQFIFQYYEEEERQRGNFPDRFSGHQFPNYSSELNVNALLLGDSALYLCASSLRTGFNGYTFGSGTRLTVV.

This chain joins TRBV12-3 or TRBV12-4 and TRBJ1-4; TRBD1 aligns across 9 bases. This CDR3 contains 14 residues. V shed 5 bases and J 7 bases; nucleotides not matched to a gene: 5. The chain's CDR3 is CASSRQDRGEKLFF. The CDR3 DNA follows: TGTGCCAGCAGTAGGCAGGACAGGGGTGAAAAACTGTTTTTT.

The chain recombines TRBV20-1 with TRBJ2-7; D remains unclear. Per germline, CDR1 DFQATT and CDR2 SNEGSKA (reference sequence). The V gene lost 0 bases and the J gene lost 4 bases, with 10 bases spanning the gap. The CDR3 totals 13 residues. The CDR3 DNA sequence: TGCAGTGCTAGAGATCTTGTAAGATACGAGCAGTACGTC. It specifies CSARDLVRYEQYV.

The chain carries TRBV30 and TRBJ1-2, with a weak D call TRBD1 (6 bases). Germline V lookup: CDR1 GTSNPN, CDR2 SVGIG (reference sequence). The CDR3 has 14 residues. The V end was cut by 2 bases, the J end by 0 bases, with 10 bases between. Here the CDR3 DNA reads TGTGCCTGGAGTCCCGCAGGGGCTAACTATGGCTACACCTTC. The encoded protein is CAWSPAGANYGYTF.

V and J are TRBV20-1 and TRBJ2-7; TRBD1 aligns across 11 bases. The CDR3 runs 13 residues. The ends lost 6 bases at V and 4 bases at J; junction bases unmatched: 5. Germline CDR1 reads DFQATT; CDR2 reads SNEGSKA (reference sequence). The CDR3: CSATGTGGYEQYV. The DNA of the CDR3 is TGCAGTGCAACCGGGACAGGGGGATACGAGCAGTACGTC.

The chain links TRBV20-1 to TRBJ2-7; 14 nucleotides line up with TRBD2. Germline assignment: CDR1 DFQATT and CDR2 SNEGSKA (reference sequence). There are 15 residues in the CDR3. V lost 5 bases to trimming and J lost 1 base; unmatched junction nucleotides: 4. The CDR3: CSAQGLAGESYEQYV. The CDR3 DNA is TGCAGTGCTCAGGGACTAGCGGGAGAGTCCTACGAGCAGTACGTC.

The chain joins TRBV10-3 to TRBJ1-2; possibly TRBD1 for D (6 bases). This CDR3 has 15 amino acids. The germline CDR1 and CDR2 sequences are ENHRY and SYGVKD. Between the trimmed V and J ends, which lost 3 bases and 2 bases, there was a span of 13 bases. The CDR3 sequence: CAISDPGGPNYGYTF. As DNA, the CDR3 is TGTGCCATCAGTGATCCCGGGGGCCCCAACTATGGCTACACCTTC.

CDR3 nucleotides: TGTGCCAGCAGTGGCGAAGAGAACACTGAAGCTTTCTTT. Translation: CASSGEENTEAFF. The V and J genes are TRBV2 and TRBJ1-1; D remains unclear. The CDR3 extends over 13 amino acids. CDR1 SNHLY and CDR2 FYNNEI come from the germline V gene. Trimming removed 4 bases at V and 1 base at J, with 7 bases between.

The chain links TRBV3-1 to TRBJ2-5, with 9 bases that match TRBD2. Germline CDR1 reads LGHDT; CDR2 reads YNNKEL (reference sequence). The junction had 6 bases not matched to a gene; V was cut back by 0 bases and J by 4 bases. This CDR3 comprises 16 residues. CDR3 residues: CASSQEIGTSTETQYF. The CDR3 DNA reads TGTGCCAGCAGCCAAGAAATCGGGACTAGCACAGAGACCCAGTACTTC.

The genes are TRBV11-2 and TRBJ1-3; 7 nucleotides agree with TRBD1. The J segment lost 0 bases and the V segment lost 2 bases, leaving 4 bases of the junction unmatched. The CDR3 length is 16 residues. Germline V gives CDR1 SGHAT, CDR2 FQNNGV. This CDR3 is CASSLIAGGSGNTIYF. The CDR3 DNA is TGTGCCAGCAGCTTAATAGCAGGGGGCTCTGGAAACACCATATATTTT. Supplemented by reference TRBV11-2 and TRBJ1-3, the full variable domain reads EAGVAQSPRYKIIEKRQSVAFWCNPISGHATLYWYQQILGQGPKLLIQFQNNGVVDDSQLPKDRFSAERLKGVDSTLKIQPAKLEDSAVYLCASSLIAGGSGNTIYFGEGSWLTVV.

This clonotype was recorded a few times. The rearrangement links TRBV5-1 to TRBJ2-3; TRBD2 agrees at 8 bases. After removal of 0 bases from V and 1 base from J, the junction contained 4 bases not matched to a gene. CDR3 length: 16 residues. The germline gives CDR1 SGHRS, CDR2 YFSETQ. The CDR3 coding sequence is TGCGCCAGCAGCTTGGGGGGTAGCGGGGGCACAGATACGCAGTATTTT. This codes for CASSLGGSGGTDTQYF.

This clonotype has just a few counts. The chain employs TRBV5-1 and TRBJ2-1; possibly TRBD2 for D (6 bases). V was cut by 4 bases and J by 3 bases, with 14 bases left in between. This CDR3 is built from 15 residues. Germline V lookup: CDR1 SGHRS, CDR2 YFSETQ. CDR3 sequence reads: CASSPSGENYNEQFF. CDR3 bases: TGCGCCAGCAGCCCCTCGGGAGAAAACTACAATGAGCAGTTCTTC.

This clonotype was observed a few times. This chain uses TRBV10-3 with TRBJ1-5; D possibly corresponds to TRBD1 (5 bases). The CDR3 has 14 residues. V was shortened by 2 bases and J by 2 bases, with 7 bases between the two germline ends. Germline V gene data show CDR1 as ENHRY and CDR2 as SYGVKD. The CDR3 region is CAISEGDGNQPQHF. The CDR3 region has the DNA TGTGCCATCAGTGAGGGGGACGGCAATCAGCCCCAGCATTTT.

There are a few counts of this clonotype. The J gene is TRBJ2-4, the V gene TRBV28; D remains ambiguous. The germline CDR1 and CDR2 sequences are MDHEN and SYDVKM. Trimming removed 4 bases from V and 2 bases from J, with 21 bases in between. This CDR3 contains 18 residues. The CDR3: CASSYIGRQRKTKNIQYF. CDR3 DNA sequence: TGTGCCAGCAGTTATATCGGCAGACAAAGGAAGACCAAAAACATTCAGTACTTC.

This clonotype was detected ten times or more. The chain combines TRBV9 with TRBJ2-5; 16 bases align to TRBD2. Losses at the gene ends were 0 bases for V and 1 base for J; bases not matched to a gene: 15. This CDR3 region has 22 residues. Germline CDR1 reads SGDLS; CDR2 reads YYNGEE. CDR3 sequence reads: CASSVGPGLAGGQRGGQETQYF. The CDR3 DNA follows: TGTGCCAGCAGCGTAGGACCGGGACTAGCGGGAGGGCAACGAGGTGGCCAAGAGACCCAGTACTTC.

This clonotype has a count of ten or more. The rearrangement joins TRBV9 to TRBJ2-1; TRBD2 aligns across 8 bases. V trimming: 0 bases; J trimming: 9 bases; junction bases outside the gene matches: 11. The CDR3 has 16 residues. The germline V gene has CDR1 SGDLS and CDR2 YYNGEE. The CDR3 region is CASSVATGGAIPEQFF. The CDR3 DNA is TGTGCCAGCAGCGTAGCTACGGGGGGGGCCATTCCTGAGCAGTTCTTC.

The rearrangement uses TRBV24-1 and TRBJ2-2; 10 nucleotides agree with TRBD2. The CDR3 spans 15 residues. From germline, CDR1 is KGHDR and CDR2 SFDVKD. The ends lost 4 bases at V and 4 bases at J; junction bases unmatched: 2. CDR3 sequence reads: CATSDSGRATGELFF. CDR3 DNA: TGTGCCACCAGTGACAGCGGGAGGGCCACCGGGGAGCTGTTTTTT.

This clonotype was counted at least ten times. The chain employs TRBV12-3 or TRBV12-4 and TRBJ2-1; maybe TRBD1 (5 bases). Trimming removed 2 bases at V and 4 bases at J, with 6 bases between. This CDR3 spans 13 amino acids. CDR3 DNA: TGTGCCAGCAGTTTACGACAGTACAATGAGCAGTTCTTC. Its protein is CASSLRQYNEQFF.

V and J are TRBV9 and TRBJ1-2, with D unclear. This CDR3 spans 14 amino acids. Germline V gene sequence: CDR1 SGDLS, CDR2 YYNGEE. Trimming stripped 0 bases from V and 3 bases from J, with 9 bases between. CDR3 amino acids: CASSVGPADYGYTF. CDR3 DNA sequence: TGTGCCAGCAGCGTAGGACCGGCAGACTATGGCTACACCTTC.

In this sample, this clonotype turned up many times. The V gene is TRBV5-1, the J gene TRBJ2-3; 7 bases fit TRBD1. This CDR3 region has 16 residues. Germline CDR1 SGHRS, CDR2 YFSETQ. Trimming took 0 bases from V and 7 from J; bases not matched to a gene: 11. The CDR3 reads CASSLAMPTGRNTQYF. CDR3 DNA sequence: TGCGCCAGCAGCTTGGCTATGCCGACAGGGAGAAATACGCAGTATTTT.

In its sample, this clonotype was seen many times. The chain is built from TRBV12-3 or TRBV12-4 and TRBJ2-7, with D possibly TRBD2 on 6 matching bases. The CDR3 runs 13 residues. V was shortened by 3 bases and J by 0 bases, with 6 bases between the two germline ends. The CDR3 is CASSLTSSYEQYV. The CDR3 coding sequence is TGTGCCAGCAGTTTGACTAGCTCCTACGAGCAGTACGTC.

In its sample, this clonotype was seen a few times. The chain joins TRBV7-8 to TRBJ1-2; TRBD1 is a possible D gene (5 bases). The germline V gene encodes CDR1 SGHVS and CDR2 FQNEAQ. CDR3 length: 14 residues. The V end was cut by 6 bases, the J end by 6 bases, with 17 bases between. CDR3 sequence reads: CASRGVGTAHGYTF. The CDR3 DNA sequence: TGTGCCAGCAGGGGGGTCGGGACCGCACATGGCTACACCTTC.